This T cell receptor beta chain stems from a study of memory CD4+ T cells and cytomegalovirus serostatus. Study in general: Of the healthy Belgian adults, 9 were CMV seropositive and approximately 25 seronegative.

Sequencing was performed with immunoSEQ multiplex PCR; in TCRdb, only in-frame clones are kept and a portion is missing. This table has about 53,000 clones, about 73% appearing once. The V end lost 4 bases, the J end lost 0 bases, and 13 bases lay between the germline ends. This CDR3 region has 15 residues. The germline V gene encodes CDR1 SGHDN and CDR2 FVKESK. The sort gate was single viable CD3+CD4+CD8-CD45RO+ cells for memory CD4+ T cells. This chain joins TRBV14 and TRBJ2-7; the D is unclear. Sequencing was carried out using memory CD4+ T cells from blood. This TCR derives from an adult in good health and CMV-seronegative. The CDR3 DNA reads as TGTGCCAGCAGCCGCGTATCCGGGTCCTCCTACGAGCAGTACTTC. Translated: CASSRVSGSSYEQYF.